Listed below are T cell receptor beta chains from one sample, sequenced in a study of CD8 T cells in ankylosing spondylitis. TCRdb fed the 5' RACE reads into MiXCR, producing one record per CDR3 protein. This repertoire shows over 600,000 distinct CDR3 sequences, under 20% found once; its top ten account for 19%. Sequenced input: blood, either unsorted or a sorted T cell fraction (not recorded which). Receptors originate from a male donor with ankylosing spondylitis. Each CDR3 is given with its conserved first and last residue. Fields, in order: J gene, clone size, V gene, D gene, CDR3 protein, CDR3 DNA. The D gene is left open where the match is weak. Expanded clones are given a class, and other clones once, few, many or no size at all.

TRBJ1-1 NA TRBV10-3 NA CAISESTQGPRAFF TGTGCCATCAGTGAGTCGACTCAGGGGCCTCGGGCTTTCTTT
TRBJ2-4 NA TRBV11-1 NA CASSLGGRVENIQYF TGTGCCAGCAGCCTGGGTGGCAGGGTTGAAAACATTCAGTACTTC
TRBJ2-2 NA TRBV20-1 TRBD2 CSARPAGKSNTGELFF TGCAGTGCTAGACCAGCGGGAAAATCGAACACCGGGGAGCTGTTTTTT
TRBJ2-2 NA TRBV4-2 NA CASSQDSTNTGELFF TGTGCCAGCAGCCAAGATTCGACCAACACCGGGGAGCTGTTTTTT
TRBJ2-7 NA TRBV7-2 NA CASSGRSYEQYF TGTGCCAGCAGTGGGAGATCCTACGAGCAGTACTTC
TRBJ1-4 NA TRBV21-1 NA CASSAHQREAVSLKNLRGELFF TGTGCCAGCAGCGCACACCAAAGGGAGGCAGTCTCGTTGAAAAATTTGAGGGGAGAACTGTTTTTT
TRBJ2-7 few TRBV12-3/TRBV12-4 NA CASRGSVLGEQYF TGTGCCAGCCGAGGATCGGTTTTAGGCGAGCAGTACTTC
TRBJ1-2 many TRBV29-1 NA CSVEMWTGNYGYTF TGCAGCGTTGAGATGTGGACGGGGAACTATGGCTACACCTTC
TRBJ2-5 few TRBV7-2 NA CASSQKEGLIETQYF TGTGCCAGCAGCCAAAAGGAGGGATTGATAGAGACCCAGTACTTC
TRBJ1-5 few TRBV7-8 TRBD1 CASSDEGQGLNQPQHF TGTGCCAGCAGCGACGAGGGACAGGGGTTAAATCAGCCCCAGCATTTT
TRBJ1-1 NA TRBV6-4 TRBD1 CASSNPRSGGWGGAATEAFF TGTGCCAGCAGTAACCCCCGCTCAGGGGGCTGGGGGGGAGCGGCCACTGAAGCTTTCTTT
TRBJ2-1 NA TRBV20-1 TRBD2 CSASLAGLAGLNEQFF TGCAGTGCTAGTCTGGCGGGGCTAGCGGGACTGAATGAGCAGTTCTTC
TRBJ2-7 NA TRBV5-1 TRBD1 CASSSAGTGSYEQYF TGCGCCAGCAGCTCCGCCGGGACAGGATCATACGAGCAGTACTTC
TRBJ2-1 many TRBV9 TRBD2 CASSVGGGSYNEQFF TGTGCCAGCAGCGTAGGGGGAGGGAGCTACAATGAGCAGTTCTTC
TRBJ1-1 NA TRBV4-1 NA CASSQDPALLAEAFF TGCGCCAGCAGCCAAGACCCGGCATTGCTGGCTGAAGCTTTCTTT
TRBJ2-1 NA TRBV20-1 NA CSAAPRAGGYNEQFF TGCAGTGCTGCCCCCAGGGCGGGTGGGTACAATGAGCAGTTCTTC
TRBJ2-2 NA TRBV20-1 TRBD2 CSARDSSPGLAGNEGGELFF TGCAGTGCTAGAGATTCCAGCCCTGGGCTAGCGGGAAATGAGGGCGGGGAGCTGTTTTTT
TRBJ2-5 many TRBV9 NA CASSVGGTPFETQYF TGTGCCAGCAGCGTAGGGGGGACCCCATTTGAGACCCAGTACTTC
TRBJ2-1 NA TRBV13 NA CASSYRDQLENNEQFF TGTGCCAGCAGTTACAGGGACCAATTAGAGAACAATGAGCAGTTCTTC
TRBJ1-4 few TRBV6-1 NA CASSPNGALEKLFF TGTGCCAGCAGCCCCAATGGAGCTCTTGAAAAACTGTTTTTT
TRBJ2-3 few TRBV6-1 NA CASRGANTDTQYF TGTGCCAGCCGGGGGGCTAACACAGATACGCAGTATTTT
TRBJ1-6 many TRBV5-1 NA CASSLEAFPSNSPLHF TGCGCCAGCAGCTTGGAGGCCTTCCCTTCCAATTCACCCCTCCACTTT
TRBJ2-7 few TRBV12-3/TRBV12-4 NA CASSFQGLSEQYF TGTGCCAGCAGTTTTCAGGGATTAAGCGAGCAGTACTTC
TRBJ2-2 few TRBV27 NA CASRAGFTGELFF TGTGCCAGCAGAGCAGGGTTCACCGGGGAGCTGTTTTTT
TRBJ1-2 NA TRBV12-3/TRBV12-4 NA CASSPFQEPTPYGYTF TGTGCCAGCAGCCCTTTTCAGGAACCTACACCCTATGGCTACACCTTC
TRBJ1-1 many TRBV11-2 TRBD1 CASSPGAGGTEAFF TGTGCCAGCAGCCCGGGGGCAGGGGGCACTGAAGCTTTCTTT
TRBJ2-7 NA TRBV20-1 TRBD2 CSARDSGVDYEQYF TGCAGTGCTAGAGATAGCGGGGTGGACTACGAGCAGTACTTC
TRBJ2-1 few TRBV12-3/TRBV12-4 NA CASCMTDSPNEQFF TGTGCCAGCTGCATGACCGACTCACCCAATGAGCAGTTCTTC